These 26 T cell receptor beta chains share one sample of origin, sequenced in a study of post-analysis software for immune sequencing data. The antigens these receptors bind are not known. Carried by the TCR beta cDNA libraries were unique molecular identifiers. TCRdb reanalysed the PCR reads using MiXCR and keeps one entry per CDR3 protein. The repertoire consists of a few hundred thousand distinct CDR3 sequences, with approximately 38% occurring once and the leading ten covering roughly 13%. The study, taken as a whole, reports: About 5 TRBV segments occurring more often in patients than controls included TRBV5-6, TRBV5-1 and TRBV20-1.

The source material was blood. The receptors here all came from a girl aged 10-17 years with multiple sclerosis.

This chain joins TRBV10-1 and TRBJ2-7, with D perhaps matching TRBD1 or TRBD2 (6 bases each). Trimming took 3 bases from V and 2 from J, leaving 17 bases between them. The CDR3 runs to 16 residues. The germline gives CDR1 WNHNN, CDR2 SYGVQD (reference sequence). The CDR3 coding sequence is TGCGCCAGCAGTGACCGGGCGGGGACACAGCCCTACGAGCAGTACTTC. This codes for CASSDRAGTQPYEQYF.

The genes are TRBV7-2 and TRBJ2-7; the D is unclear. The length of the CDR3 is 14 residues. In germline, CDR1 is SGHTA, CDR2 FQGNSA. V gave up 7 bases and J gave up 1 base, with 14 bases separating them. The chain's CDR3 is CASTSNRVSYEQYF. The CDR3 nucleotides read TGTGCCAGCACCTCCAATAGAGTTTCCTACGAGCAGTACTTC.

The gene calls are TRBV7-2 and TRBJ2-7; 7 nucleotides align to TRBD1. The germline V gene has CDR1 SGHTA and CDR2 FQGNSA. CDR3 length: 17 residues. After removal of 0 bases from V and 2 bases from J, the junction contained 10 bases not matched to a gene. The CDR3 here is CASSLATGQDGTYEQYF. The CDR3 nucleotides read TGTGCCAGCAGCTTAGCCACCGGACAGGACGGAACCTACGAGCAGTACTTC.

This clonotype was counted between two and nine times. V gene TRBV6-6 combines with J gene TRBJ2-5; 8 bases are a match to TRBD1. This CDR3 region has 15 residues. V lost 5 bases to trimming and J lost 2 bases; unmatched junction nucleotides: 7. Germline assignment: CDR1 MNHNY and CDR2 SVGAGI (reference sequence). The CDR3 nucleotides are TGTGCCAGCAGTGACCCGGGACAGGCACAAGAGACCCAGTACTTC. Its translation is CASSDPGQAQETQYF.

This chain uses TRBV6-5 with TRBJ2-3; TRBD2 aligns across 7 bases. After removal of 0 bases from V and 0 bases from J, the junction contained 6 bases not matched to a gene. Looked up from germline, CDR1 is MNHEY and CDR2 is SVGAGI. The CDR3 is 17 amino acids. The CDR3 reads CASSYSNSGSSTDTQYF. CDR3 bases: TGTGCCAGCAGTTACTCGAATAGCGGGTCTAGCACAGATACGCAGTATTTT.

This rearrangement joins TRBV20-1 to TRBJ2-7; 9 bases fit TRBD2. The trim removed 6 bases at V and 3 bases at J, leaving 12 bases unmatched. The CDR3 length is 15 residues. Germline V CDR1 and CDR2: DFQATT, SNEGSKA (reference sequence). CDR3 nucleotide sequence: TGCAGTGCCTTAGCGGGGGACCTTTCATTCTACGAGCAGTACTTC. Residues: CSALAGDLSFYEQYF.

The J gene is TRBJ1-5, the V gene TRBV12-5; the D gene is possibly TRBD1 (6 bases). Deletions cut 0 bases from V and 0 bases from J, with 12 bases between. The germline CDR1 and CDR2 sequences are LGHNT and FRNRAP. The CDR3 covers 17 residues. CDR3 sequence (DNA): TGTGCTAGTGGTTTGGTACTAAGGACAGATAGCAATCAGCCCCAGCATTTT. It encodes CASGLVLRTDSNQPQHF.

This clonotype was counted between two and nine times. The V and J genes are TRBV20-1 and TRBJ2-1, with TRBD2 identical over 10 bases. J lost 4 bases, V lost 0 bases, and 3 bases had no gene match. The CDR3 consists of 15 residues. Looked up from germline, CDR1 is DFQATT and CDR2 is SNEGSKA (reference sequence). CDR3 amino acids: CSAREAGGRYNEQFF. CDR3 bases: TGCAGTGCTAGAGAAGCGGGGGGGCGATACAATGAGCAGTTCTTC.

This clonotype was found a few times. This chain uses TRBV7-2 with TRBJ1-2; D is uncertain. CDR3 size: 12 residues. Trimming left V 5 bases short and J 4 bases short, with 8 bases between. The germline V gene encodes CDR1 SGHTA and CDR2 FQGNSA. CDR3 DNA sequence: TGTGCCAGCAGCAAACGACCCTATGGCTACACCTTC. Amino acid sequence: CASSKRPYGYTF.

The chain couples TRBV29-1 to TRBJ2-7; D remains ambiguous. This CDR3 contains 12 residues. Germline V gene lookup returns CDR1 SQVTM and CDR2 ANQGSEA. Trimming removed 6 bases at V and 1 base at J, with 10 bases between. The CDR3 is CSVGPESYEQYF. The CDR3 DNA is TGCAGCGTCGGTCCAGAATCCTACGAGCAGTACTTC.

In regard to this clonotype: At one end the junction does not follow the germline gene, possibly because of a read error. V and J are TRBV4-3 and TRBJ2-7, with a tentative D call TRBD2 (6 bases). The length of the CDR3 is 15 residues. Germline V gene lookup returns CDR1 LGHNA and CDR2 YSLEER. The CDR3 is CASSQGVAASCEQYF. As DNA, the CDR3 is TGCGCCAGCAGCCAAGGTGTAGCGGCCTCCTGCGAGCAGTACTTC.

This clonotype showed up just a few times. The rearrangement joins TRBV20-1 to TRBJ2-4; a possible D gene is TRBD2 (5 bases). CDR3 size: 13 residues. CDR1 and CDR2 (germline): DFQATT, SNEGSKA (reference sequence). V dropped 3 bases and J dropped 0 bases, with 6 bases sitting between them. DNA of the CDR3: TGCAGTGCTAGGGAGGTAGCCAAAAACATTCAGTACTTC. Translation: CSAREVAKNIQYF.

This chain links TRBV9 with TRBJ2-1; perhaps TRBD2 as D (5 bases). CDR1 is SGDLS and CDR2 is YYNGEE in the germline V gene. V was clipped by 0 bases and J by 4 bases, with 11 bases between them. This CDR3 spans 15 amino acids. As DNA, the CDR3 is TGTGCCAGCAGCGTAGGCCTAGCAGAGTACAATGAGCAGTTCTTC. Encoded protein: CASSVGLAEYNEQFF. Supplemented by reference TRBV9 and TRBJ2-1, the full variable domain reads DSGVTQTPKHLITATGQRVTLRCSPRSGDLSVYWYQQSLDQGLQFLIQYYNGEERAKGNILERFSAQQFPDLHSELNLSSLELGDSALYFCASSVGLAEYNEQFFGPGTRLTVL.

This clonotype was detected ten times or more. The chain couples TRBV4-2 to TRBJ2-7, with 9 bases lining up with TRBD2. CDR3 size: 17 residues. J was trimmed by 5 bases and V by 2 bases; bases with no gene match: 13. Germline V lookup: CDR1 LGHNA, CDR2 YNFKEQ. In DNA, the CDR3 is TGTGCCAGCAGCCAAAGTGGGAATAGCGGGGGACAGAACGAGCAGTACTTC. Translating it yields CASSQSGNSGGQNEQYF.

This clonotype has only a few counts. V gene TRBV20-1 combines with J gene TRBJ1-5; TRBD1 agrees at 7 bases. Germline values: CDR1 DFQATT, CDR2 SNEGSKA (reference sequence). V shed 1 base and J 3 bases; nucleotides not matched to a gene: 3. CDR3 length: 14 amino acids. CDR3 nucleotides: TGCAGTGCTAGAGCGACAGGGAACAATCAGCCCCAGCATTTT. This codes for CSARATGNNQPQHF.

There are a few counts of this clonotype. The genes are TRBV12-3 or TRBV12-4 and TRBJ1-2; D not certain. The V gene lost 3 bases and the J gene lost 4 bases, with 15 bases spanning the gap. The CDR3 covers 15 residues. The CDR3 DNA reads TGTGCCAGCAGTTTTGGCAGGCTTAGATCCTATGGCTACACCTTC. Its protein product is CASSFGRLRSYGYTF.

CDR3 sequence: CSARDRLQGVVNEQFF. For the CDR3, the DNA is TGCAGTGCTAGAGATCGTCTACAGGGGGTAGTCAATGAGCAGTTCTTC. This chain joins TRBV20-1 and TRBJ2-1; 8 nucleotides agree with TRBD1. V shed 0 bases, J shed 6 bases, and the junction held 10 bases outside the gene matches. CDR1 is DFQATT, CDR2 SNEGSKA, per germline (reference sequence). CDR3 length: 16 residues.

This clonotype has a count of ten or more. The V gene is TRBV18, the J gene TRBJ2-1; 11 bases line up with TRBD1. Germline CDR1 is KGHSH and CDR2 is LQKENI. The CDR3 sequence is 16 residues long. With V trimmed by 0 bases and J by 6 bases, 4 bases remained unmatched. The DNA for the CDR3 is TGTGCCAGCTCACCACCGGGACAGGGGGTAAGCAATGAGCAGTTCTTC. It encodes CASSPPGQGVSNEQFF.

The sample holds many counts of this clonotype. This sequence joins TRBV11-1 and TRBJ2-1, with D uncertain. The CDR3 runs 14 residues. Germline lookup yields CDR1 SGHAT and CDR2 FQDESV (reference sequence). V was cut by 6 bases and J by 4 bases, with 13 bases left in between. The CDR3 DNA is TGTGCCAGCAGTTATCCCGGGCCTTACAATGAGCAGTTCTTC. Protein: CASSYPGPYNEQFF.

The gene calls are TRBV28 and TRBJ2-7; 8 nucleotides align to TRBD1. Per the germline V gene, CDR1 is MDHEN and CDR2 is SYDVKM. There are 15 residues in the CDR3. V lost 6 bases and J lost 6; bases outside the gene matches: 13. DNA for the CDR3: TGTGCCAGCAGCCTCCCTCAGGGGGCGGACGGCGAGCAGTACTTC. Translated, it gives CASSLPQGADGEQYF.

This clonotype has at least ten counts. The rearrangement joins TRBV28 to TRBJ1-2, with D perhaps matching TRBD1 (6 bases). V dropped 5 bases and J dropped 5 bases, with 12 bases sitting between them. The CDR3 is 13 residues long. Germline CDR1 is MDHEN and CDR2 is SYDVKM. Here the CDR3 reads CASSQQGGYGYTF. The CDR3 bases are TGTGCCAGCAGTCAACAGGGAGGGTATGGCTACACCTTC.

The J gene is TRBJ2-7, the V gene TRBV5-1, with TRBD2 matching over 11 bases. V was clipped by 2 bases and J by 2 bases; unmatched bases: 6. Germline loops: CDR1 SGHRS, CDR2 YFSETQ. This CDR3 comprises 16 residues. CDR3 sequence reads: CASSFLLAGAPYEQYF. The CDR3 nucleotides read TGCGCCAGCAGCTTCCTACTAGCGGGGGCCCCCTACGAGCAGTACTTC.

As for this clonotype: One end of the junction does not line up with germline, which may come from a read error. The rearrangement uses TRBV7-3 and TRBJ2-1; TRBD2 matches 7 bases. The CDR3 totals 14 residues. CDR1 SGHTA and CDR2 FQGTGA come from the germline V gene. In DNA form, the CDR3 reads TGCGCCAGCAGCTTAAGCGGGATCGGGGATGAGCAGTTCTTC. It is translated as CASSLSGIGDEQFF. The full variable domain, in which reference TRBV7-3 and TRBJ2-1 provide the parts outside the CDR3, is GAGVSQTPSNKVTEKGKYVELRCDPISGHTALYWYRQSLGQGPEFLIYFQGTGAADDSGLPNDRFFAVRPEGSVSTLKIQRTERGDSAVYLCASSLSGIGDEQFFGPGTRLTVL.

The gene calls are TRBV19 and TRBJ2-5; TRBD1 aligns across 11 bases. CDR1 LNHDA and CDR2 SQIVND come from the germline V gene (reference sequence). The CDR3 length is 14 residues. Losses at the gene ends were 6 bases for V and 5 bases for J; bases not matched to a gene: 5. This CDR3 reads CASSAGTGGETQYF. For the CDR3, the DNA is TGTGCCAGTAGCGCCGGGACAGGGGGGGAGACCCAGTACTTC.

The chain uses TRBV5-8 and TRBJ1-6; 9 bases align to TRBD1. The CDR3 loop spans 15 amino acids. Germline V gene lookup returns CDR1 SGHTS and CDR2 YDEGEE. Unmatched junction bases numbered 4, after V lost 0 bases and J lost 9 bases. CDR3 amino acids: CASSLGTGGVSPLHF. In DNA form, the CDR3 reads TGTGCCAGCAGCTTGGGAACAGGGGGCGTTTCACCCCTCCACTTT. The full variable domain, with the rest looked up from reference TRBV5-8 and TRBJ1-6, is EAGVTQSPTHLIKTRGQQATLRCSPISGHTSVYWYQQALGLGLQFLLWYDEGEERNRGNFPPRFSGRQFPNYSSELNVNALELEDSALYLCASSLGTGGVSPLHFGNGTRLTVT.

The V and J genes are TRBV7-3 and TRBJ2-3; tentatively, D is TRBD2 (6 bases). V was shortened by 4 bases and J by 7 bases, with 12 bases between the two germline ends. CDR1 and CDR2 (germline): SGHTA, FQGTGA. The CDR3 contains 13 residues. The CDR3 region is CASSSPTSNTQYF. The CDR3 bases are TGTGCCAGCAGCTCCCCTACTAGCAATACGCAGTATTTT.